Sequencing of this T cell receptor (beta chain) was carried out in a study of cytotoxic CD8 clonotypes in ibrutinib-treated CLL (dated by TCRdb to the early 2020s). Background for the entire study: The cohort included roughly 15 treatment-naive and fewer than 12 relapsed/refractory patients; around 17 were IGHV unmutated. Partial responses were observed in 24 patients and complete responses in 2; after a median follow-up of roughly 72 months, remission was maintained in about 15 patients and progression was observed in approximately 12. Response samples were obtained after a median of approximately twelve months of treatment, with a range of roughly 6 to 40 months. On average, each sample yielded around 250,000 productive templates and 94,082 productive rearrangements. Longitudinal samples were available for about 30% of the roughly 86 trial participants. Cryopreserved peripheral blood mononuclear cells were collected before treatment, at response, and at either disease progression or sustained remission. All remission and progressive disease samples were collected while patients were still receiving ibrutinib.

This clone was seen a few times. Its antigen is still unknown. No quality values exist for individual bases; no much larger clone is one base distant. On a MiSeq, deep resolution sequencing aimed for a depth between 1 in 1 million and 1 in 200,000 T cells, with each clonotype covered about 9.2x on average. TCR beta libraries were generated with the immunoSEQ hsTCRB Kit. As for the original processing: Data were analyzed with ImmunoSEQ Data Assistant and ImmunoSEQ Analyzer, with V, D and J genes assigned per IMGT definitions. Clonality, which ranges from 0 to 1, was calculated by subtracting the normalized Shannon entropy of productive rearrangement frequencies from one. Public clonotype analysis was restricted to overrepresented clonotypes comprising at least 0.05% of each patient's repertoire. Some 14 age-matched healthy donor repertoires from immuneACCESS served as clonality controls. The immuneACCESS repertoire file appears here via TCRdb, limited to in-frame rearrangements. These files lack a portion of the clones; in checked studies, under half of the deficit traces to unresolved V genes, and the cause of the others is not known. That table is the source of V, J and clone size, and D and trimming were worked out from the DNA. For this sample the table gives roughly 30,000 clones, of which roughly 76% were detected only once. The ten biggest clones cover less than 55% of the sample.

On the study overall, not on this receptor specifically: Clonality increased at ibrutinib response, stayed stable in sustained remission, and fell back toward baseline at progression. At baseline, clonality was higher than in age-matched healthy donors and showed a strong correlation with circulating CD8+ T-cell counts. Lymph node repertoires were not examined, and the timing of sampling was not matched between patients in sustained remission and those whose disease progressed. Public clonotypes were rare and either shrank or stayed stable during treatment, and the rise in clonality at ibrutinib response reflected expansion of private clonotypes.

For TCR beta library preparation, about 1.8 micrograms of genomic DNA were isolated from cryopreserved PBMCs. Longitudinal blood samples from CLL patients on ibrutinib monotherapy underwent high-throughput TCR beta sequencing. The patients took part in an open-label, single-center phase 2 trial of ibrutinib monotherapy. The sample was PBMCs, taken after 36 months of ibrutinib treatment. The source of this sequence is a human donor with chronic lymphocytic leukemia.

The nucleotide sequence reads as follows: TGTGCCAGCAGTTACCGGGGGGGTGGTAATTCACCCCTCCACTTT. It translates as CASSYRGGGNSPLHF. The sequence links TRBV6-5 to TRBJ1-6; the D gene is perhaps TRBD1, on 5 matching bases. The CDR3 goes from the cysteine to the phenylalanine over 15 residues. The read is trimmed to its CDR3 DNA, 45 bases read in frame from base 1. Per the germline V gene, MNHEY is the CDR1 and SVGAGI is the CDR2. V was cut back by 2 bases and J by 6 bases, leaving a gap of 11 bases between them.